The 11 T cell receptor beta chains in this list originate from one sample, sequenced in a study of T cell clonotyping in hematopoietic cell transplantation (dated by TCRdb to about 2021). The method was the immunoSEQ multiplex PCR assay. This immuneACCESS table, as held by TCRdb, lists in-frame sequences with V and J called but not all clones. Of the missing ones, under half trace to an unresolved V gene in checked studies; the others have no known cause. The sample includes about 12,000 clones, with about 93% observed a single time. Over 0.95% of the sample rests with the top ten. Material for sequencing was peripheral blood mononuclear cells. These receptors all come from a man aged 25-40 years in good health. Some clones in this sample may be carry-over from other donors' samples.

The gene calls are TRBV5-4 and TRBJ2-5; TRBD2 matches 10 bases. The CDR3 length is 16 residues. The junction had 7 bases not matched to a gene; V was cut back by 4 bases and J by 1 base. CDR1 and CDR2 from the germline V gene are SGHNT and YYREEE (reference sequence). CDR3 amino acids: CASSIRSGGFQETQYF. Here the CDR3 DNA reads TGTGCCAGCAGCATCCGTAGCGGGGGGTTCCAAGAGACCCAGTACTTC.

The V gene is TRBV25-1, the J gene TRBJ2-7; D not certain. Between the trimmed V and J ends, which lost 0 bases and 3 bases, there was a span of 9 bases. CDR1 is MGHDK, CDR2 SYGVNS, per germline. CDR3 length: 14 residues. The CDR3 nucleotides are TGTGCCAGCAGTGAATATTGGCTGAGCTACGAGCAGTACTTC. Residues: CASSEYWLSYEQYF.

The table lists this clone with a count of one. The chain uses TRBV30 and TRBJ2-5; no clear D gene. The germline CDR1 and CDR2 sequences are GTSNPN and SVGIG (reference sequence). Trimming cost V 0 bases and J 1 base, with 9 bases left between them. The CDR3 is made up of 14 amino acids. CDR3 loop: CAWSVRATQETQYF. In DNA form, the CDR3 reads TGTGCCTGGAGTGTACGGGCGACCCAAGAGACCCAGTACTTC.

This chain uses TRBV2 with TRBJ1-5; no clear D gene. V was clipped by 3 bases and J by 0 bases, with 0 bases between them. CDR3 length: 12 amino acids. The germline V gene has CDR1 SNHLY and CDR2 FYNNEI. The CDR3 here is CASSDSNQPQHF. The CDR3 DNA reads as TGTGCCAGCAGTGATAGCAATCAGCCCCAGCATTTT.

V usage is TRBV7-2 and J usage is TRBJ1-4, with D unresolved. The CDR3 covers 18 residues. Germline lookup yields CDR1 SGHTA and CDR2 FQGNSA. V was shortened by 1 base and J by 3 bases, with 18 bases between the two germline ends. The chain's CDR3 is CASSLVGRRRGANEKLFF. Written as DNA, the CDR3 is TGTGCCAGCAGCTTAGTGGGTCGCAGGCGAGGAGCTAATGAAAAACTGTTTTTT.

The V and J genes are TRBV4-1 and TRBJ1-2; D unclear. V was trimmed by 0 bases and J by 4 bases, leaving 9 bases between them. Looked up from germline, CDR1 is MGHRA and CDR2 is YSYEKL. The CDR3 loop spans 14 amino acids. This CDR3 reads CASSQEKGSYGYTF. The CDR3 DNA reads TGCGCCAGCAGCCAAGAGAAGGGCTCCTATGGCTACACCTTC.

The gene calls are TRBV13 and TRBJ2-5, with 12 bases that match TRBD2. Looked up from germline, CDR1 is PRHDT and CDR2 is FYEKMQ (reference sequence). This CDR3 has 16 residues. V was clipped by 3 bases and J by 7 bases; unmatched bases: 9. CDR3: CASSFPTSGGSATQYF. The CDR3 DNA is TGTGCCAGCAGCTTTCCCACTAGCGGGGGGTCGGCGACCCAGTACTTC.

The rearrangement uses TRBV2 and TRBJ2-5; D possibly corresponds to TRBD2 (5 bases). The CDR3 totals 15 residues. Trimming left V 0 bases short and J 2 bases short, with 10 bases between. Germline CDR1 reads SNHLY; CDR2 reads FYNNEI. The CDR3 is CASSEARRVQETQYF. CDR3 nucleotides: TGTGCCAGCAGTGAAGCGCGGCGGGTACAAGAGACCCAGTACTTC.

The CDR3 DNA follows: TGTGCCTGGAGAGAAGGCATCCATGAGCAGTTCTTC. Residues: CAWREGIHEQFF. The chain recombines TRBV30 with TRBJ2-1; D uncertain. Germline CDR1 GTSNPN, CDR2 SVGIG (reference sequence). Trimming removed 3 bases from V and 8 bases from J, with 11 bases in between. The CDR3 is 12 residues long.

This clone showed up just a few times. The rearrangement uses TRBV11-1 and TRBJ2-1; D is undetermined. The V gene's germline CDR1 is SGHAT and CDR2 FQDESV (reference sequence). Deletions cut 5 bases from V and 10 bases from J, with 15 bases between. The CDR3 sequence is 13 residues long. This CDR3 is CASSRDTTAEQFF. The CDR3 DNA is TGTGCCAGCAGCCGAGATACTACCGCGGAGCAGTTCTTC.

In nucleotides, the CDR3 is TGTGCCATCAGTGTCGGGGATGAGCAGTTCTTC. Translated, it gives CAISVGDEQFF. The chain joins TRBV10-3 to TRBJ2-1; TRBD2 might be the D (5 bases). Germline V gives CDR1 ENHRY, CDR2 SYGVKD. This CDR3 contains 11 residues. Trimming shortened V by 4 bases and J by 8 bases, and 6 bases separated the two germline ends.